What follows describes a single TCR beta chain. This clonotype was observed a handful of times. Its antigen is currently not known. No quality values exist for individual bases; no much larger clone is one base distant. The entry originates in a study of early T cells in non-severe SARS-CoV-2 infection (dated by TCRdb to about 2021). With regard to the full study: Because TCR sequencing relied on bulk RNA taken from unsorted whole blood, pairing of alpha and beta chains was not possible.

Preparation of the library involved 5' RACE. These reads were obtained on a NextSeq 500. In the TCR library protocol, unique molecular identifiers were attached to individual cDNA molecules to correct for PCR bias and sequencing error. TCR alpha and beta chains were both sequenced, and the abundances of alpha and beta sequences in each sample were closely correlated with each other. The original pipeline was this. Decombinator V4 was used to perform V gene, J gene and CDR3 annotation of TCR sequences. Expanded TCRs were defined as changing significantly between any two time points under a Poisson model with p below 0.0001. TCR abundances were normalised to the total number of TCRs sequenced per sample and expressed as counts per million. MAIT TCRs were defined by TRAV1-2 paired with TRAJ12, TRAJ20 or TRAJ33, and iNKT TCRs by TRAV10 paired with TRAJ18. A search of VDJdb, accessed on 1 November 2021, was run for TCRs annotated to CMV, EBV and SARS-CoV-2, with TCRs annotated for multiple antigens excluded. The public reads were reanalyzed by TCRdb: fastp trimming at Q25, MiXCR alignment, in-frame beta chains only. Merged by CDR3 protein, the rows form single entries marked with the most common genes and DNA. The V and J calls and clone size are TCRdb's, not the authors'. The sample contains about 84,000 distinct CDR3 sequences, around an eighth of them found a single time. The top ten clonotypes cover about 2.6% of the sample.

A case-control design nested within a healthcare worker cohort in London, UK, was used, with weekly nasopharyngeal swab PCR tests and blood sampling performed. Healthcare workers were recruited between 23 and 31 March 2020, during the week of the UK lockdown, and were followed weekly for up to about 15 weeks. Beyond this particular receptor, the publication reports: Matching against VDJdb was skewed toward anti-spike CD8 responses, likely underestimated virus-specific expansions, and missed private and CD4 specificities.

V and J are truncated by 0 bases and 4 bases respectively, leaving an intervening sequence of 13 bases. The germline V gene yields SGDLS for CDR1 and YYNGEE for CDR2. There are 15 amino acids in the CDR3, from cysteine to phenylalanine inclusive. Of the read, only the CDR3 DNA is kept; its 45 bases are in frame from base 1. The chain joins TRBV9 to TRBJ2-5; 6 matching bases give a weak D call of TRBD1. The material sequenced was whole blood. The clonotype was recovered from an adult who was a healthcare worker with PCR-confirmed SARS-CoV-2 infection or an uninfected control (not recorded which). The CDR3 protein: CASSVGGGLGETQYF. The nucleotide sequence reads TGTGCCAGCAGCGTAGGTGGGGGCCTCGGAGAGACCCAGTACTTC.